The following is a T cell receptor beta chain sequence with its context. What it recognizes is unknown. This sample is part of a study of OX40 agonist ivuxolimab in advanced cancers. About the research overall: Patients received ivuxolimab, an agonistic anti-OX40 (CD134) antibody. Findings and caveats of the study: Researchers did not establish what antigens the expanded peripheral T cells target. CD4+ T cells averaged fewer expanded clones than CD8+ T cells.

Blood samples were obtained at baseline, cycle 4 day 1, and cycle 7 day 1. The CDR3 covers 15 residues. Trimming removed 7 bases at V and 3 bases at J, with 18 bases between. Germline CDR1 reads MDHEN; CDR2 reads SYDVKM. Sequenced by immunoSEQ multiplex PCR; TCRdb stores in-frame clones only, minus some. The sample shows over 60,000 clones, roughly 90% of them seen only once. The TCR comes from an adult with an advanced solid tumor such as melanoma, head and neck, liver or kidney cancer. This specimen was CD4+ or CD8+ T cells sorted from blood, taken in a trial of the OX40 agonist ivuxolimab. This chain links TRBV28 with TRBJ1-2, with TRBD1 as a possible D gene (6 bases). CDR3 amino acids: CASNPPDRPHYGYTF. The CDR3 coding sequence is TGTGCCAGCAACCCACCGGACAGACCTCACTATGGCTACACCTTC.